This TCR beta chain is drawn from a study of blood T cell repertoires in COVID-19. The overall study: Whether acute or convalescent, the COVID-19 samples came from the United States, Italy and Spain. T cells, B-cell-depleted T cells, or PBMCs provided the cDNA or gDNA that served as material.

The CDR3 sequence is 15 residues long. The germline V and J ends were trimmed by 3 bases and 2 bases, with 13 bases remaining between them. Germline V CDR1 and CDR2: SGDLS, YYNGEE. Authors' data handling: Amplification from reference gene primers served as the basis for estimated nucleated cell counts. The table came from immunoSEQ multiplex PCR; TCRdb's copy has only in-frame clones and leaves some out. The V and J calls and clone size were taken over from that table, and D and trimming were inferred from the DNA. The sample records 37,000 or so clones, around 87% being singletons. The sequencing sample was made of peripheral blood. This clonotype was sampled from a man between 70 and 80 years old with acute or convalescent COVID-19. The rearrangement joins TRBV9 to TRBJ2-3; perhaps TRBD1 as D (6 bases). In nucleotides, the CDR3 is TGTGCCAGCAGCGCCGGGACACTAAACACAGATACGCAGTATTTT. Protein: CASSAGTLNTDTQYF.